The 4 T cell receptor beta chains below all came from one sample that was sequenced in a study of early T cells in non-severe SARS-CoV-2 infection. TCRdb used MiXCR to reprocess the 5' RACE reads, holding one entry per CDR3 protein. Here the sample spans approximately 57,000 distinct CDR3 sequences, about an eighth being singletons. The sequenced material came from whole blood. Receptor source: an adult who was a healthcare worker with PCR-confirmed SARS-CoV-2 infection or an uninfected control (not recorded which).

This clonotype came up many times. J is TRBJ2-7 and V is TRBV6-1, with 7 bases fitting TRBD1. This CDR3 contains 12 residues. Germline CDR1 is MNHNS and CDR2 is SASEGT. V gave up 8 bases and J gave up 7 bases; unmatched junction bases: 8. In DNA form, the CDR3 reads TGTGCCAGCGACAGGGATGTACGGGAGCAGTACTTC. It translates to CASDRDVREQYF.

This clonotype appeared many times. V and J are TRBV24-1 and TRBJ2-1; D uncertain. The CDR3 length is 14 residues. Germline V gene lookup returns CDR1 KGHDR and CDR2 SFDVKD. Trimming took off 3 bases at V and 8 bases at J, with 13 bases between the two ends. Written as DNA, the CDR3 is TGTGCCACCAGTGATAGCCTAGTTGGTCATGAGCAGTTCTTC. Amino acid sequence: CATSDSLVGHEQFF.

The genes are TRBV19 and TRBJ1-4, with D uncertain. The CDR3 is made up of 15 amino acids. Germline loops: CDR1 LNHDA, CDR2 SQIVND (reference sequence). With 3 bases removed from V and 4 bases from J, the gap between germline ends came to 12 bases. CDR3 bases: TGTGCCAGTAGTATCCTTCGAGTGGGTAATGAAAAACTGTTTTTT. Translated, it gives CASSILRVGNEKLFF.

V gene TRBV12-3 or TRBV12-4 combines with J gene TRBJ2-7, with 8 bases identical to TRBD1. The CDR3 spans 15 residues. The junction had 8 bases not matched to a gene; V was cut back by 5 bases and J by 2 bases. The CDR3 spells CASSPGQGRAYEQYF. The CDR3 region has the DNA TGTGCCAGCAGTCCCGGACAGGGCAGGGCCTACGAGCAGTACTTC.